This T cell receptor beta chain was obtained from a study of T-cell memory formation after mild COVID-19. From the 5' RACE reads, TCRdb called clonotypes with MiXCR, one entry per CDR3 protein. Of 410,000 or so distinct CDR3 sequences in the sample, more than 20% were seen once. The TCR comes from an adult woman who had mild COVID-19 (a few samples of this study predate the infection). Cell type and time point are not known. Source material: PBMCs or a T cell subset sorted from them (not recorded which).

The CDR3 protein is CASSFGFRTSYGYTF. The CDR3 DNA is TGTGCCAGCAGCTTCGGTTTCCGGACTTCGTATGGCTACACCTTC. The chain joins TRBV7-8 to TRBJ1-2; D uncertain. The germline V gene has CDR1 SGHVS and CDR2 FQNEAQ. Trimming shortened V by 3 bases and J by 5 bases, and 16 bases separated the two germline ends. The CDR3 consists of 15 residues.